One sample yielded the 27 T cell receptor beta chains listed below, sequenced in a study of control samples from healthy donors and cancer patients. Profiled with immunoSEQ multiplex PCR; TCRdb holds only in-frame clones, not every one. The sample includes roughly 120,000 clones, more than 70% of them seen just once. Sequencing was done on a sample of blood. These receptors were taken from a man aged 45 to 65 in good health.

This clone was picked up one time. V gene TRBV30 combines with J gene TRBJ1-3; 11 bases align to TRBD1. Looked up from germline, CDR1 is GTSNPN and CDR2 is SVGIG (reference sequence). J was trimmed by 3 bases and V by 1 base; bases with no gene match: 2. The CDR3 has 15 amino acids. CDR3 DNA sequence: TGTGCCTGGAGTGCGGGACAGGGGGTTGGAAACACCATATATTTT. It yields the protein CAWSAGQGVGNTIYF.

This clone was seen more than once but under ten times. The chain has TRBV11-1 and TRBJ2-7; D call uncertain. V shed 6 bases and J shed 6 bases, with 18 bases lying between them. Germline values: CDR1 SGHAT, CDR2 FQDESV (reference sequence). This CDR3 spans 14 amino acids. The CDR3, as DNA: TGTGCCAGCAGACCCATCGGGCTATCGGGCGAGCAGTACTTC. It codes for CASRPIGLSGEQYF.

V and J are TRBV9 and TRBJ2-6; possibly TRBD1 for D (5 bases). V gave up 2 bases and J gave up 0 bases, with 12 bases separating them. CDR1 and CDR2 (germline): SGDLS, YYNGEE. The CDR3 contains 17 residues. The CDR3 DNA reads as TGTGCCAGCAGCGTCAAAATAACAGGCTCTGGGGCCAACGTCCTGACTTTC. Its protein product is CASSVKITGSGANVLTF.

The chain combines TRBV10-3 with TRBJ1-3, with a tentative D call TRBD1 (5 bases). CDR1 is ENHRY and CDR2 is SYGVKD in the germline V gene. CDR3 length: 14 amino acids. Trimming pared 10 bases from V and 4 bases from J, leaving 17 bases between. The CDR3 nucleotides are TGTGCCACCGGCACCGGGGCCGGAGGAAACACCATATATTTT. Amino acid sequence: CATGTGAGGNTIYF.

The V call is TRBV5-1, the J call TRBJ2-7; D may be TRBD1 or TRBD2 (6 bases each). Germline V gene data show CDR1 as SGHRS and CDR2 as YFSETQ. There are 18 residues in the CDR3. The germline V and J ends were trimmed by 0 bases and 0 bases, with 19 bases remaining between them. CDR3 loop: CASSLAAGTPTASYEQYF. The CDR3 DNA sequence: TGCGCCAGCAGCTTGGCGGCGGGGACACCTACTGCCTCCTACGAGCAGTACTTC.

DNA of the CDR3: TGTGCCAGCAGCAAGACTAGCGGCTTTACCTACAATGAGCAGTTCTTC. This codes for CASSKTSGFTYNEQFF. This chain uses TRBV7-2 with TRBJ2-1, with 9 nucleotides matching TRBD2. The CDR3 consists of 16 residues. Germline V gives CDR1 SGHTA, CDR2 FQGNSA. V gave up 5 bases and J gave up 2 bases; unmatched junction bases: 7.

The genes are TRBV21-1 and TRBJ1-5. TRBV21-1 is flagged as a pseudogene. The CDR3 is made up of 15 amino acids. CDR3 bases: TGTGCCAGCAGCAAGTTCCGTCGCTACAATCAGCCCCAGCATTTT. The encoded protein is CASSKFRRYNQPQHF.

The CDR3: CASRITGLAGGRYNEQFF. CDR3 in DNA: TGTGCCAGTAGGATAACCGGACTAGCGGGGGGCCGCTACAATGAGCAGTTCTTC. This chain uses TRBV19 with TRBJ2-1; 14 bases align to TRBD2. There are 18 residues in the CDR3. Germline CDR1 reads LNHDA; CDR2 reads SQIVND (reference sequence). The ends lost 6 bases at V and 3 bases at J; junction bases unmatched: 10.

CDR3 bases: TGTGCCAGCAGCATAAAGCAGAACTATGGCTACACCTTC. Translation: CASSIKQNYGYTF. The rearrangement links TRBV27 to TRBJ1-2, with D unresolved. Trimming took off 6 bases at V and 2 bases at J, with 10 bases between the two ends. The CDR3 totals 13 residues. CDR1 and CDR2 (germline): MNHEY, SMNVEV (reference sequence).

This chain uses TRBV27 with TRBJ1-5; maybe TRBD1 (5 bases). Looked up from germline, CDR1 is MNHEY and CDR2 is SMNVEV (reference sequence). Trimming cost V 5 bases and J 6 bases, with 14 bases left between them. The CDR3 runs to 14 residues. CDR3 region: CASSNHGAGQPQHF. The CDR3 DNA reads as TGTGCCAGCAGTAACCATGGGGCAGGTCAGCCCCAGCATTTT.

The chain recombines TRBV5-8 with TRBJ2-1; the D is unclear. The germline V gene encodes CDR1 SGHTS and CDR2 YDEGEE. The CDR3 is 15 amino acids. Trimming stripped 0 bases from V and 5 bases from J, with 12 bases between. DNA of the CDR3: TGTGCCAGCAGCTTGGCTCGGTTTATAGACAATGAGCAGTTCTTC. Encoded protein: CASSLARFIDNEQFF.

The chain combines TRBV5-5 with TRBJ1-3, with D unresolved. Germline assignment: CDR1 SGHKS and CDR2 YYEKEE (reference sequence). Trimming left V 5 bases short and J 1 base short, with 10 bases between. This CDR3 is built from 14 residues. The DNA of the CDR3 is TGTGCCAGCAGACAGTTACTATCTGGAAACACCATATATTTT. It specifies CASRQLLSGNTIYF.

The chain carries TRBV18 and TRBJ1-2; 9 bases fit TRBD1. CDR3 length: 15 amino acids. The V segment lost 0 bases and the J segment 2 bases; nucleotides outside the gene matches: 1. Germline lookup yields CDR1 KGHSH and CDR2 LQKENI. The CDR3 loop reads CASSPPGQGNYGYTF. As DNA, the CDR3 is TGTGCCAGCTCACCACCGGGACAGGGAAACTATGGCTACACCTTC.

This chain joins TRBV5-1 and TRBJ2-5; D possibly uses TRBD1 or TRBD2 (5 bases each). The CDR3 covers 13 residues. V lost 3 bases to trimming and J lost 3 bases, with 9 bases between them. The germline V gene has CDR1 SGHRS and CDR2 YFSETQ. The DNA for the CDR3 is TGCGCCAGCAGCTACGGGACGAAAGAGACCCAGTACTTC. Amino acid sequence: CASSYGTKETQYF.

V is TRBV3-1 (or the pseudogene TRBV3-2) and J is TRBJ2-7; 9 nucleotides match TRBD1. The junction had 8 bases not matched to a gene; V was cut back by 5 bases and J by 6 bases. CDR1 is LGHDT and CDR2 is YNNKEL in the germline V gene (reference sequence). This CDR3 is built from 14 residues. The CDR3 DNA sequence: TGTGCCAGCAGCGTACAGGGGGCTTGGGGCGAGCAGTACTTC. As protein: CASSVQGAWGEQYF.

The chain is built from TRBV18 and TRBJ1-2; D possibly corresponds to TRBD1 (6 bases). Deletions cut 3 bases from V and 8 bases from J, with 13 bases between. This CDR3 region has 13 residues. CDR1 is KGHSH, CDR2 LQKENI, per germline. DNA of the CDR3: TGTGCCAGCTCACCCGGACAGATTCTCGGCTACACCTTC. Translated: CASSPGQILGYTF.

The gene calls are TRBV5-4 and TRBJ1-3; possible D gene TRBD1, 6 bases. V was trimmed by 5 bases and J by 2 bases, leaving 17 bases between them. Germline assignment: CDR1 SGHNT and CDR2 YYREEE (reference sequence). The CDR3 is 16 amino acids. For the CDR3, the DNA is TGTGCCAGCAGTCTCCGGGGGGGCTTTGCTGGAAACACCATATATTTT. This codes for CASSLRGGFAGNTIYF.

This clone was seen more than once but under ten times. V and J are TRBV25-1 and TRBJ2-2; TRBD1 might be the D (6 bases). Germline V gene sequence: CDR1 MGHDK, CDR2 SYGVNS. With 3 bases removed from V and 8 bases from J, the gap between germline ends came to 10 bases. The CDR3 is 13 residues long. CDR3 sequence (DNA): TGTGCCAGCAGTGACCGACAGGTTGGGGAGCTGTTTTTT. It specifies CASSDRQVGELFF.

The chain has TRBV6-5 and TRBJ1-2, with a tentative D call TRBD1 (5 bases). The V gene's germline CDR1 is MNHEY and CDR2 SVGAGI. V was shortened by 6 bases and J by 7 bases, with 15 bases between the two germline ends. The CDR3 covers 13 residues. CDR3 protein: CASSLDTVGGYTF. For the CDR3, the DNA is TGTGCCAGCAGCCTGGACACCGTGGGTGGCTACACCTTC.

The rearrangement joins TRBV27 to TRBJ1-6; 7 bases map to TRBD1. The CDR3 runs to 16 residues. Unmatched junction bases numbered 18, after V lost 10 bases and J lost 9 bases. Per the germline V gene, CDR1 is MNHEY and CDR2 is SMNVEV (reference sequence). CDR3 DNA: TGTGCCACCAAATCCGGAACCGGGACAGTCGCTTCACCCCTCCACTTT. It codes for CATKSGTGTVASPLHF.

The J gene is TRBJ1-3, the V gene TRBV5-8, with D perhaps matching TRBD1 (5 bases). This CDR3 is built from 15 residues. CDR1 and CDR2 from the germline V gene are SGHTS and YDEGEE. V lost 5 bases to trimming and J lost 0 bases, with 12 bases between them. The CDR3 coding sequence is TGTGCCAGCAGTAACGGAGGGGACTCTGGAAACACCATATATTTT. It specifies CASSNGGDSGNTIYF.

V usage is TRBV2 and J usage is TRBJ2-5; the D is unclear. The CDR3 consists of 12 residues. Germline values: CDR1 SNHLY, CDR2 FYNNEI. V lost 7 bases to trimming and J lost 3 bases, with 9 bases between them. Written as DNA, the CDR3 is TGTGCCAGCAACCCCGGAGAAGAGACCCAGTACTTC. As protein: CASNPGEETQYF.

This rearrangement joins TRBV12-5 to TRBJ1-1, with a possible D match to TRBD1 (5 bases). With 4 bases removed from V and 3 bases from J, the gap between germline ends came to 12 bases. The CDR3 has 14 residues. Germline assignment: CDR1 LGHNT and CDR2 FRNRAP. Here the CDR3 DNA reads TGTGCTAGTGGTTCGTCCGGGGGGGACACTGAAGCTTTCTTT. Translating it yields CASGSSGGDTEAFF.

The chain joins TRBV28 to TRBJ1-2; D is unresolved. V dropped 2 bases and J dropped 0 bases, with 10 bases sitting between them. The germline CDR1 and CDR2 sequences are MDHEN and SYDVKM. The CDR3 loop spans 15 amino acids. CDR3 sequence reads: CASSLPGRPNYGYTF. The DNA of the CDR3 is TGTGCCAGCAGTTTACCCGGACGGCCTAACTATGGCTACACCTTC.

This chain links TRBV30 with TRBJ2-7; TRBD1 agrees at 9 bases. V dropped 6 bases and J dropped 0; count of bases not matched to a gene: 6. This CDR3 region has 14 residues. CDR1 is GTSNPN, CDR2 SVGIG, per germline (reference sequence). As DNA, the CDR3 is TGTGCCTGTAATGACAGGGGGAGCTCCTACGAGCAGTACTTC. Protein product: CACNDRGSSYEQYF.

The J gene is TRBJ2-1, the V gene TRBV7-3; 7 bases line up with TRBD1. Germline values: CDR1 SGHTA, CDR2 FQGTGA. The CDR3 loop spans 14 amino acids. V trimming: 0 bases; J trimming: 6 bases; junction bases outside the gene matches: 2. The CDR3 is CASSLTGTVNEQFF. The CDR3 DNA sequence: TGTGCCAGCAGCTTAACCGGGACAGTCAATGAGCAGTTCTTC.

The J gene is TRBJ2-2, the V gene TRBV7-8; 7 bases align to TRBD1. Germline loops: CDR1 SGHVS, CDR2 FQNEAQ. The ends lost 5 bases at V and 4 bases at J; junction bases unmatched: 7. The CDR3 loop spans 15 amino acids. CDR3 nucleotide sequence: TGTGCCAGCAGCCCGAACAGGGGCCCCACCGGGGAGCTGTTTTTT. Translating gives CASSPNRGPTGELFF. The full variable domain, in which reference TRBV7-8 and TRBJ2-2 provide the parts outside the CDR3, is GAGVSQSPRYKVAKRGQDVALRCDPISGHVSLFWYQQALGQGPEFLTYFQNEAQLDKSGLPSDRFFAERPEGSVSTLKIQRTQQEDSAVYLCASSPNRGPTGELFFGEGSRLTVL.